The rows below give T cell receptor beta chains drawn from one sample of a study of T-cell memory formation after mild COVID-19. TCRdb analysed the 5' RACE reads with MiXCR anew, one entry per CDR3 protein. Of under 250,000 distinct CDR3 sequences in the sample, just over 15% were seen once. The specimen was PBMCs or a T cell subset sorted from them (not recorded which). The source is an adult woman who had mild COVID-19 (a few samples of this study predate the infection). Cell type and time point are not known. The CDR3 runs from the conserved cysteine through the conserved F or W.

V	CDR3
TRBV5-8	CASSRAVRGAFF
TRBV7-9	CASSLGTSGSDEQFF
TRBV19	CASSIMGTGFNEQFF
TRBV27	CASRSPLHF
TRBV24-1	CATSRTGVDYEQYF
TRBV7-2	CASSYTGTVGNEQFF
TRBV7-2	CASSLAGEPYEQYF
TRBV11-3	CASSLGPDTGELFF
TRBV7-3	CASSLTGTLNEKLFF
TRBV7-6	CASSLALGARAFF
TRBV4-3	CASSQERSRLAGGEEQFF
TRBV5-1	CASSLPDPGTEAFF
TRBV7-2	CASSDRAGYTEAFF
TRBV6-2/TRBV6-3	CASSYIPTGGDLSNQPQHF
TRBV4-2	CASSPTGTPNQPQHF
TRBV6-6	CASSYLPGQQETQYF
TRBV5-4	CASSLGGRGTYGYTF
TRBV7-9	CASSHNRDSYEQYF
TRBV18	CASSSGRAEQFF
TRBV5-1	CASSPAGDPFEAFF
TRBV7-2	CASSLGGLALAKNIQYF
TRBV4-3	CASSQDRARRNQPQHF
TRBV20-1	CSAGSPIPLAGGYEQYF
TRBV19	CASSGATSTNEQFF
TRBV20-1	CSARSAGTSGRGEQYF
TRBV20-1	CSARDRDYEQYF
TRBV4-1	CASSQQGLAGVTYEQYF
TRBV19	CASAGELYNEQFF
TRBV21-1	CASSQRDPLYEQYF
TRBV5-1	CASSLVDSESEAFF
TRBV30	CACGRGLEQYF
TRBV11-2	CASSSLTGYNSPLHF
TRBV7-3	CASSQGPSGEQFF
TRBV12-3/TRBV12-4	CASRPGQGAGGTEAFF
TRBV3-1	CASSQTYRYTGELFF
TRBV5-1	CASSLRMGETQYF
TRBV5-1	CASSLRTGSENSPLHF
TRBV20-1	CSAREFSRRETQYF
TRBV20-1	CSARTIGTGYNQPQHF
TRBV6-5	CASSYSILLHTEAFF
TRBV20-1	CSAMVRAGDNEQFF
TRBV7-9	CASLGGGSTGELFF
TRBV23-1	CASDVGTSGALCRYYNEQFF
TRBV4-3	CASSQERAGGWTGELFF